This passage covers 16 T cell receptor beta chains from one sample sequenced in a study of blood T cell repertoires in COVID-19. Data came from immunoSEQ multiplex PCR; TCRdb stores just in-frame clones and leaves some out. The sample holds around 230,000 clones, around 92% seen once. Sequencing used PBMCs or T cells enriched from blood (not recorded which). The receptors here all came from a young woman with acute COVID-19.

The chain links TRBV15 to TRBJ1-5; no definite D call. This CDR3 is built from 12 residues. The V and J ends lost 0 bases and 9 bases respectively, with 6 bases between them. CDR1 is LNHNV and CDR2 is YYDKDF in the germline V gene (reference sequence). CDR3 nucleotide sequence: TGTGCCACCAGCAGAGATCGTATGCCCCAGCATTTT. This gives the protein CATSRDRMPQHF.

The chain couples TRBV14 to TRBJ1-2, with TRBD1 matching 7 bases. CDR1 SGHDN and CDR2 FVKESK come from the germline V gene. This CDR3 spans 16 amino acids. The V segment lost 4 bases and the J segment 0 bases; nucleotides outside the gene matches: 8. In nucleotides, the CDR3 is TGTGCCAGCAGCCCGTTCTTCAGGGGGACTAACTATGGCTACACCTTC. Amino acid sequence: CASSPFFRGTNYGYTF. The whole variable domain, remainder taken from reference TRBV14 and TRBJ1-2, is EAGVTQFPSHSVIEKGQTVTLRCDPISGHDNLYWYRRVMGKEIKFLLHFVKESKQDESGMPNNRFLAERTGGTYSTLKVQPAELEDSGVYFCASSPFFRGTNYGYTFGSGTRLTVV.

The chain joins TRBV10-3 to TRBJ2-3; D might be TRBD1 (6 bases). Trimming left V 8 bases short and J 0 bases short, with 12 bases between. The CDR3 is 14 amino acids. Germline loops: CDR1 ENHRY, CDR2 SYGVKD. CDR3 amino acids: CAIRGGQSTDTQYF. The DNA for the CDR3 is TGTGCCATCCGAGGAGGACAGAGCACAGATACGCAGTATTTT.

This rearrangement joins TRBV5-1 to TRBJ1-1; D is possibly TRBD1 (6 bases). This CDR3 comprises 14 residues. Per germline, CDR1 SGHRS and CDR2 YFSETQ. Trimming pared 4 bases from V and 0 bases from J, leaving 10 bases between. CDR3 coding DNA: TGCGCCAGCAGCGAAACAGGGATGAACACTGAAGCTTTCTTT. Its translation: CASSETGMNTEAFF. The complete variable domain, with remaining parts taken from reference TRBV5-1 and TRBJ1-1, reads KAGVTQTPRYLIKTRGQQVTLSCSPISGHRSVSWYQQTPGQGLQFLFEYFSETQRNKGNFPGRFSGRQFSNSRSEMNVSTLELGDSALYLCASSETGMNTEAFFGQGTRLTVV.

The rearrangement joins TRBV28 to TRBJ2-7; possibly TRBD1 for D (6 bases). Trimming pared 2 bases from V and 1 base from J, leaving 9 bases between. The CDR3 has 14 residues. Germline V gene sequence: CDR1 MDHEN, CDR2 SYDVKM. The CDR3 protein is CASSLTGSSYEQYF. DNA of the CDR3: TGTGCCAGCAGTTTAACAGGGAGTTCCTACGAGCAGTACTTC.

This rearrangement joins TRBV19 to TRBJ2-7, with 7 nucleotides matching TRBD1. The CDR3 has 15 residues. J lost 6 bases, V lost 3 bases, and 11 bases had no gene match. Per germline, CDR1 LNHDA and CDR2 SQIVND (reference sequence). The CDR3 DNA follows: TGTGCCAGTAGTATTCAGCCTACAGGGGTTGGCGAGCAGTACTTC. This gives the protein CASSIQPTGVGEQYF.

The chain carries TRBV3-1 (or the pseudogene TRBV3-2) and TRBJ1-4, with TRBD1 as a possible D gene (5 bases). Germline loops: CDR1 LGHDT, CDR2 YNNKEL (reference sequence). V lost 4 bases and J 0 bases, leaving 12 bases between the germline ends. This CDR3 has 16 amino acids. The CDR3 sequence: CASSPEGPPTNEKLFF. The CDR3 bases are TGTGCCAGCAGCCCGGAGGGACCCCCAACTAATGAAAAACTGTTTTTT.

This clone has a count of ten or more. The J gene is TRBJ2-7, the V gene TRBV6-5; tentative D call: TRBD1 (6 bases). From germline, CDR1 is MNHEY and CDR2 SVGAGI. This CDR3 spans 13 amino acids. Trimming removed 5 bases from V and 2 bases from J, with 10 bases in between. CDR3 nucleotide sequence: TGTGCCAGCAGTCCGGGACAAACCTACGAGCAGTACTTC. Protein product: CASSPGQTYEQYF.

V usage is TRBV30 and J usage is TRBJ1-4, with D possibly TRBD1 on 5 matching bases. The CDR3 covers 14 residues. The germline V gene has CDR1 GTSNPN and CDR2 SVGIG (reference sequence). The V end was cut by 4 bases, the J end by 4 bases, with 13 bases between. CDR3 in DNA: TGTGCCTGGACTGCAGGGTCCTATAATGAAAAACTGTTTTTT. Amino acid sequence: CAWTAGSYNEKLFF.

The J gene is TRBJ2-3, the V gene TRBV5-8, with D perhaps matching TRBD1 (7 bases). The CDR3 has 16 residues. Trimming left V 6 bases short and J 4 bases short, with 21 bases between. From germline, CDR1 is SGHTS and CDR2 YDEGEE. The chain's CDR3 is CASNGGVGGPSDTQYF. DNA of the CDR3: TGTGCCAGCAACGGGGGTGTAGGGGGCCCGTCAGATACGCAGTATTTT.

This chain connects TRBV19 to TRBJ1-2; no reliable D call. The ends were cut back, 6 bases at V and 5 bases at J, with 25 bases in the middle. The CDR3 contains 17 residues. Looked up from germline, CDR1 is LNHDA and CDR2 is SQIVND (reference sequence). CDR3 sequence (DNA): TGTGCCAGTAGCCCGGGGAGGCCTAAGGTACCGGCGTATGGCTACACCTTC. Its translation is CASSPGRPKVPAYGYTF. The full variable domain, in which reference TRBV19 and TRBJ1-2 provide the parts outside the CDR3, is DGGITQSPKYLFRKEGQNVTLSCEQNLNHDAMYWYRQDPGQGLRLIYYSQIVNDFQKGDIAEGYSVSREKKESFPLTVTSAQKNPTAFYLCASSPGRPKVPAYGYTFGSGTRLTVV.

This rearrangement joins TRBV23-1 to TRBJ1-5; a possible D gene is TRBD1 (5 bases). TRBV23-1 is an open reading frame, and its role is uncertain. The length of the CDR3 is 15 residues. V was shortened by 5 bases and J by 6 bases, with 17 bases between the two germline ends. CDR3 bases: TGCGCCAGCAGTTGTAGACAGCTAGGGCGTCAGCCCCAGCATTTT. This codes for CASSCRQLGRQPQHF.

This chain joins TRBV2 and TRBJ1-1; D is unresolved. The CDR3 covers 11 residues. Germline V gene sequence: CDR1 SNHLY, CDR2 FYNNEI. Between the trimmed V and J ends, which lost 8 bases and 4 bases, there was a span of 8 bases. CDR3 protein: CASLYSTEAFF. CDR3 DNA sequence: TGTGCCAGCCTTTACAGCACTGAAGCTTTCTTT.

This clone was counted a single time. The chain has TRBV27 and TRBJ2-5; the match to TRBD2 covers 7 bases. Germline assignment: CDR1 MNHEY and CDR2 SMNVEV (reference sequence). The CDR3 consists of 15 residues. The junction had 3 bases not matched to a gene; V was cut back by 0 bases and J by 2 bases. In DNA form, the CDR3 reads TGTGCCAGCAGTTTATCGTTGGGGGGGCAAGAGACCCAGTACTTC. It encodes CASSLSLGGQETQYF.

The chain has TRBV6-5 and TRBJ2-7; TRBD1 aligns across 7 bases. Germline V lookup: CDR1 MNHEY, CDR2 SVGAGI. The J segment lost 2 bases and the V segment lost 2 bases, leaving 9 bases of the junction unmatched. The CDR3 spans 16 residues. CDR3 residues: CASSYDPGTATYEQYF. The CDR3 DNA reads as TGTGCCAGCAGTTACGATCCGGGGACAGCCACCTACGAGCAGTACTTC.

This clone was recorded once. The rearrangement joins TRBV19 to TRBJ1-5; 7 bases map to TRBD1. The CDR3 runs to 13 residues. V trimming: 3 bases; J trimming: 6 bases; junction bases outside the gene matches: 2. CDR1 and CDR2 from the germline V gene are LNHDA and SQIVND (reference sequence). The CDR3 reads CASSMAGGQPQHF. The CDR3 region has the DNA TGTGCCAGTAGTATGGCAGGGGGTCAGCCCCAGCATTTT.